This T cell receptor (beta chain) was found in a study of regulatory T cells in long-lasting Graves disease. The time point here: persistent/refractory GD, antithyroid drugs over 5 years with positive TRAb. PBMCs were the source of the RNA used for TCR sequencing. iRepertoire HTBI primers and Arm-PCR of CDR3 regions built TCR beta libraries. TCRdb processed the multiplex PCR reads anew with MiXCR; each CDR3 protein has one entry. The table records 350,000 to 500,000 distinct CDR3 sequences, over 20% of them present only once. The sample was peripheral blood mononuclear cells (PBMCs), taken when the disease was refractory, from a patient treated with antithyroid drugs. The TCR originated in a female donor with Graves disease.

DNA for the CDR3: TGTGCCACCAGCAGAGATATAGGAGAGACCCAGTACTTC. It encodes CATSRDIGETQYF. The chain is built from TRBV15 and TRBJ2-5; D is uncertain. The germline V gene encodes CDR1 LNHNV and CDR2 YYDKDF (reference sequence). Trimming stripped 0 bases from V and 4 bases from J, with 6 bases between. The length of the CDR3 is 13 residues. The full variable domain, its missing parts supplied by reference TRBV15 and TRBJ2-5, is DAMVIQNPRYQVTQFGKPVTLSCSQTLNHNVMYWYQQKSSQAPKLLFHYYDKDFNNEADTPDNFQSRRPNTSFCFLDIRSPGLGDTAMYLCATSRDIGETQYFGPGTRLLVL.